This T cell receptor beta chain was captured in a study of T cells expressing NK-cell markers. For each CDR3 protein, TCRdb gives one entry from its re-call of the 5' RACE reads, without DNA. The sample data list 150,000 to 160,000 distinct CDR3 sequences. Germline V gene data show CDR1 as MNHEY and CDR2 as SVGAGI. The CDR3 covers 17 residues. This sequence was found in a woman aged 45-59 years in good health. V gene TRBV6-5 combines with J gene TRBJ1-5; TCRdb picks TRBD1, but there is no DNA to check that call. Sequenced input: blood T cells: a sorted CD56 or NKG2C T cell subset, CD4+ or CD8+ T cells, or bulk PBMC T cells (not recorded which). The CDR3 reads CASSYPSVRGDNQPQHF.